Sample share makes the clone carrying this T cell receptor beta chain medium-sized. Its cognate antigen is unknown. Treatment of any kind had been given to no patient before thyroid surgery. MiXCR re-clonotyped the PCR reads for TCRdb. The profile shows 22,000 or so clones, 20% to 25% of them singletons. This sample is part of a study of metastatic and nonmetastatic thyroid tumors. The study's findings and limits: Malignant thyroid tumors reportedly exceeded benign nodules significantly in TCR beta diversity, with the difference appearing in blood and tumor.

From germline, CDR1 is LNHDA and CDR2 SQIVND (reference sequence). The CDR3 length is 12 residues. V lost 6 bases to trimming and J lost 0 bases, with 6 bases between them. The sequence was obtained from a female donor with papillary thyroid cancer or a benign thyroid nodule (not recorded which). Some clones in this sample may be carry-over from other donors' samples. V is TRBV19 and J is TRBJ2-7; D may correspond to TRBD1 or TRBD2 (5 bases each). The sequenced sample was tumor tissue. As DNA, the CDR3 is TGTGCCAGTAGGGGGGACTCCTACGAGCAGTACTTC. Translated: CASRGDSYEQYF.